These 20 T cell receptor beta chains came from one sample sequenced in a study of blood T cell repertoires in COVID-19. Produced via immunoSEQ multiplex PCR; TCRdb's table is partial and in-frame only. The repertoire holds around 200,000 clones, with over 75% as singletons. Sequenced: PBMCs or T cells enriched from blood (not recorded which). These receptors were taken from a man aged 40-55 years who had recovered from COVID-19.

The count of this clone is one. The rearrangement links TRBV3-1 (or the pseudogene TRBV3-2) to TRBJ1-2; the D is unclear. The CDR3 has 13 residues. The V gene's germline CDR1 is LGHDT and CDR2 YNNKEL (reference sequence). V was clipped by 4 bases and J by 8 bases, with 14 bases between them. The DNA for the CDR3 is TGTGCCAGCAGCCCGTGGACTGGAAGAGGCTACACCTTC. Translated: CASSPWTGRGYTF.

The V and J genes are TRBV15 and TRBJ2-7; D call uncertain. The CDR3 contains 13 residues. V was cut by 0 bases and J by 3 bases, with 6 bases left in between. In germline, CDR1 is LNHNV, CDR2 YYDKDF (reference sequence). The CDR3 DNA reads TGTGCCACCAGCAGAGATCTCGGCTACGAGCAGTACTTC. Amino acids: CATSRDLGYEQYF. The whole variable domain, filled in from reference TRBV15 and TRBJ2-7, reads DAMVIQNPRYQVTQFGKPVTLSCSQTLNHNVMYWYQQKSSQAPKLLFHYYDKDFNNEADTPDNFQSRRPNTSFCFLDIRSPGLGDTAMYLCATSRDLGYEQYFGPGTRLTVT.

The genes are TRBV30 and TRBJ1-5; 9 positions match TRBD1. With V trimmed by 3 bases and J by 0 bases, 6 bases remained unmatched. The CDR3 has 16 residues. Germline V gene lookup returns CDR1 GTSNPN and CDR2 SVGIG (reference sequence). CDR3 loop: CAWSPGTGISNQPQHF. In DNA form, the CDR3 reads TGTGCCTGGAGCCCGGGGACAGGGATTAGCAATCAGCCCCAGCATTTT. Supplemented by reference TRBV30 and TRBJ1-5, the full variable domain reads SQTIHQWPATLVQPVGSPLSLECTVEGTSNPNLYWYRQAAGRGLQLLFYSVGIGQISSEVPQNLSASRPQDRQFILSSKKLLLSDSGFYLCAWSPGTGISNQPQHFGDGTRLSIL.

The chain couples TRBV6-4 to TRBJ1-3; tentative D call: TRBD1 (6 bases). This CDR3 comprises 15 residues. Trimming pared 6 bases from V and 0 bases from J, leaving 12 bases between. Germline CDR1 is MRHNA and CDR2 is SNTAGT. CDR3 loop: CASSMDSDSGNTIYF. The DNA for the CDR3 is TGTGCCAGCAGCATGGACAGCGACTCTGGAAACACCATATATTTT.

This chain uses TRBV2 with TRBJ1-6; D possibly corresponds to TRBD1 (5 bases). Germline V lookup: CDR1 SNHLY, CDR2 FYNNEI. The CDR3 has 15 residues. Trimming shortened V by 6 bases and J by 7 bases, and 16 bases separated the two germline ends. The CDR3: CASRQGGNENSPLHF. In DNA form, the CDR3 reads TGTGCCAGCAGGCAGGGTGGGAATGAGAATTCACCCCTCCACTTT.

This sequence joins TRBV6-5 and TRBJ1-2; perhaps TRBD1 as D (5 bases). V was shortened by 2 bases and J by 8 bases, with 12 bases between the two germline ends. The CDR3 spans 13 residues. Germline CDR1 reads MNHEY; CDR2 reads SVGAGI. The CDR3 loop is CASSYGPGVGYTF. The CDR3 coding sequence is TGTGCCAGCAGTTACGGCCCGGGGGTAGGCTACACCTTC.

This clone has a single count. V is TRBV4-2 and J is TRBJ1-1; unclear D gene. V gave up 4 bases and J gave up 1 base, with 10 bases separating them. The CDR3 covers 14 residues. Germline lookup yields CDR1 LGHNA and CDR2 YNFKEQ. CDR3 sequence (DNA): TGTGCCAGCAGCCGCCCAGGTTCGAACACTGAAGCTTTCTTT. Translation: CASSRPGSNTEAFF.

The chain carries TRBV14 and TRBJ2-7; TRBD1 matches 9 bases. There are 17 residues in the CDR3. Looked up from germline, CDR1 is SGHDN and CDR2 is FVKESK. V lost 1 base, J lost 4 bases, and 11 bases stayed unmatched. CDR3 DNA sequence: TGTGCCAGCAGCCAAGGACTAACAGGGGGCTTAATGTACGAGCAGTACTTC. It translates to CASSQGLTGGLMYEQYF.

The chain employs TRBV24-1 and TRBJ2-3, with 8 bases matching TRBD2. CDR3 length: 14 amino acids. J gave up 8 bases and V 4 bases, and 7 bases lay outside the gene matches. Germline loops: CDR1 KGHDR, CDR2 SFDVKD. CDR3 region: CATSERGGARTQYF. The CDR3 DNA sequence: TGTGCCACCAGTGAACGGGGGGGGGCTCGTACGCAGTATTTT.

The V and J genes are TRBV30 and TRBJ1-4; 7 positions match TRBD1. There are 15 residues in the CDR3. Germline V gene data show CDR1 as GTSNPN and CDR2 as SVGIG (reference sequence). Unmatched junction bases numbered 7, after V lost 2 bases and J lost 4 bases. DNA of the CDR3: TGTGCCTGGAGTTCAGGGGACAGCTATAATGAAAAACTGTTTTTT. Amino acid sequence: CAWSSGDSYNEKLFF.

A few counts support this clone. The rearrangement uses TRBV7-3 and TRBJ1-1; no firm D call. This CDR3 is built from 13 residues. Trimming pared 2 bases from V and 1 base from J, leaving 5 bases between. CDR1 is SGHTA and CDR2 is FQGTGA in the germline V gene. CDR3 in DNA: TGTGCCAGCAGCTTACAGGAGAACACTGAAGCTTTCTTT. As protein: CASSLQENTEAFF.

The chain couples TRBV10-3 to TRBJ2-1, with a weak D call TRBD1 (5 bases). Trimming took 2 bases from V and 10 from J, leaving 18 bases between them. The CDR3 is 15 amino acids. In germline, CDR1 is ENHRY, CDR2 SYGVKD. The CDR3 coding sequence is TGTGCCATCAGTGAGCCCGTCGGAGCCAGGGAAGAGCAGTTCTTC. This codes for CAISEPVGAREEQFF.

The rearrangement links TRBV29-1 to TRBJ1-2; the D gene is possibly TRBD1 (6 bases). The CDR3 is 14 residues long. V was trimmed by 8 bases and J by 2 bases, leaving 18 bases between them. CDR1 and CDR2 (germline): SQVTM, ANQGSEA. The CDR3 sequence: CSYDGTSGNYGYTF. The CDR3 coding sequence is TGCAGCTATGACGGGACATCAGGGAACTATGGCTACACCTTC.

This clone was observed many times. The J gene is TRBJ2-2, the V gene TRBV5-1; D perhaps matches TRBD2 (6 bases). The CDR3 has 16 amino acids. CDR1 is SGHRS and CDR2 is YFSETQ in the germline V gene. Trimming removed 0 bases from V and 7 bases from J, with 16 bases in between. CDR3 amino acids: CASSLAHLASNGELFF. CDR3 nucleotides: TGCGCCAGCAGCTTGGCCCACCTAGCGTCCAACGGGGAGCTGTTTTTT.

V usage is TRBV7-8 and J usage is TRBJ1-1, with a possible D match to TRBD1 (5 bases). The germline gives CDR1 SGHVS, CDR2 FQNEAQ. The CDR3 has 14 amino acids. Trimming stripped 0 bases from V and 5 bases from J, with 10 bases between. CDR3 amino acids: CASSLAKGRTEAFF. The DNA of the CDR3 is TGTGCCAGCAGCTTAGCCAAGGGGAGGACTGAAGCTTTCTTT. The full variable domain, with the rest looked up from reference TRBV7-8 and TRBJ1-1, is GAGVSQSPRYKVAKRGQDVALRCDPISGHVSLFWYQQALGQGPEFLTYFQNEAQLDKSGLPSDRFFAERPEGSVSTLKIQRTQQEDSAVYLCASSLAKGRTEAFFGQGTRLTVV.

The chain joins TRBV30 to TRBJ2-7, with D perhaps matching TRBD1 (5 bases). Germline CDR1 and CDR2: GTSNPN and SVGIG (reference sequence). V shed 0 bases and J shed 3 bases, with 9 bases lying between them. CDR3 length: 13 residues. As DNA, the CDR3 is TGTGCCTGGAGTGTAGGGGATGTCTACGAGCAGTACTTC. Its translation: CAWSVGDVYEQYF.

The chain is built from TRBV28 and TRBJ2-2; 9 positions agree with TRBD2. Germline CDR1 and CDR2: MDHEN and SYDVKM. This CDR3 has 17 amino acids. V shed 5 bases and J 5 bases; nucleotides not matched to a gene: 12. CDR3 residues: CASSPPGAGGRTGELFF. The CDR3 DNA sequence: TGTGCCAGCAGTCCTCCCGGGGCGGGAGGGAGGACCGGGGAGCTGTTTTTT.

J is TRBJ1-4 and V is TRBV5-8, with TRBD1 matching over 11 bases. The CDR3 contains 15 residues. Germline loops: CDR1 SGHTS, CDR2 YDEGEE. J gave up 5 bases and V 4 bases, and 4 bases lay outside the gene matches. CDR3 loop: CASSKGTGGNEKLFF. The CDR3 DNA follows: TGTGCCAGCAGCAAGGGGACAGGGGGGAATGAAAAACTGTTTTTT. Using reference TRBV5-8 and TRBJ1-4 for the parts outside the CDR3, the full variable domain is EAGVTQSPTHLIKTRGQQATLRCSPISGHTSVYWYQQALGLGLQFLLWYDEGEERNRGNFPPRFSGRQFPNYSSELNVNALELEDSALYLCASSKGTGGNEKLFFGSGTQLSVL.

The chain links TRBV5-1 to TRBJ1-1, with a possible D match to TRBD1 (6 bases). The germline gives CDR1 SGHRS, CDR2 YFSETQ. The V end lost 2 bases, the J end lost 8 bases, and 16 bases lay between the germline ends. CDR3 size: 14 residues. The CDR3 bases are TGCGCCAGCAGCTTATCCTCCGGGACACAAGAAGCTTTCTTT. This sequence encodes CASSLSSGTQEAFF.

Only one count was recorded for this clone. V and J are TRBV9 and TRBJ2-5; no definite D call. V was cut by 0 bases and J by 2 bases, with 8 bases left in between. Germline lookup yields CDR1 SGDLS and CDR2 YYNGEE. CDR3 length equals 14 residues. The CDR3 spells CASSVGRRQETQYF. The CDR3 region has the DNA TGTGCCAGCAGCGTAGGTCGGAGACAAGAGACCCAGTACTTC. Complete variable domain (other parts from reference TRBV9 and TRBJ2-5): DSGVTQTPKHLITATGQRVTLRCSPRSGDLSVYWYQQSLDQGLQFLIQYYNGEERAKGNILERFSAQQFPDLHSELNLSSLELGDSALYFCASSVGRRQETQYFGPGTRLLVL.